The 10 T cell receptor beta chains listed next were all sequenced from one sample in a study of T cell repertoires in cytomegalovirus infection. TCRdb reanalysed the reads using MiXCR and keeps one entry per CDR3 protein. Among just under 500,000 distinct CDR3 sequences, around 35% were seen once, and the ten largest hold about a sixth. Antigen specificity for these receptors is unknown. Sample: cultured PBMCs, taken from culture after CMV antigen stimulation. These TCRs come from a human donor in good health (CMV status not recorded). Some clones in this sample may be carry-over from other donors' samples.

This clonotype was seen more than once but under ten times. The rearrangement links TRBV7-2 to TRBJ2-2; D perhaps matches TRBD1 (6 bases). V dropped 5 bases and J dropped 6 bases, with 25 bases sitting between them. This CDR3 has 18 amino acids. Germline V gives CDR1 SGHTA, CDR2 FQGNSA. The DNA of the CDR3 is TGTGCCAGCAGCAACGGACTTCAACGAGGGACACGGGCCGGGGAGCTGTTTTTT. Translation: CASSNGLQRGTRAGELFF.

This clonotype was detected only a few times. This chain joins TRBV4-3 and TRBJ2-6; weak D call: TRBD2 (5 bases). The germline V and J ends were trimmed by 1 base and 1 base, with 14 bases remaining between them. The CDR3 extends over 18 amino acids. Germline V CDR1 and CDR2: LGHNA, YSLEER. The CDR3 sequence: CASSQVVGGGSGANVLTF. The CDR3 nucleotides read TGCGCCAGCAGCCAAGTTGTCGGCGGCGGGTCTGGGGCCAACGTCCTGACTTTC.

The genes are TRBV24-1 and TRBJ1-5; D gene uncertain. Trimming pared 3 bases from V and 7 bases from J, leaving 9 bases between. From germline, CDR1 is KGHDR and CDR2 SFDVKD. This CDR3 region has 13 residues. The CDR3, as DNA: TGTGCCACCAGTGATGTGGAATCCCAGCCCCAGCATTTT. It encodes CATSDVESQPQHF.

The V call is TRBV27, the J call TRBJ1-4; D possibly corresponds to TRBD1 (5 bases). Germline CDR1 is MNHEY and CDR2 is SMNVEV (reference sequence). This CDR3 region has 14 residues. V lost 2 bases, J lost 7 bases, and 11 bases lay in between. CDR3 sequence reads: CASSLSRGIEKLFF. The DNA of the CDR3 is TGTGCCAGCAGTTTAAGCCGGGGGATTGAAAAACTGTTTTTT.

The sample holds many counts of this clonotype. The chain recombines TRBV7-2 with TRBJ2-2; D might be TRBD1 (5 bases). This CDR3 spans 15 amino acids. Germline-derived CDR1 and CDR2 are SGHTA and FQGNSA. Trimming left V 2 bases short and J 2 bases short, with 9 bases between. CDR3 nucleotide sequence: TGTGCCAGCAGCTTACGACAGCCCAACACCGGGGAGCTGTTTTTT. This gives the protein CASSLRQPNTGELFF.

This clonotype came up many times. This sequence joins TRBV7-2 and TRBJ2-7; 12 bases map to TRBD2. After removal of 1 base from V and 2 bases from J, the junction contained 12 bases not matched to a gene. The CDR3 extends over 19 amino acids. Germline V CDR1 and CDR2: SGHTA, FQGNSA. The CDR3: CASSLVASGRALGTYEQYF. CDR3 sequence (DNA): TGTGCCAGCAGCTTAGTTGCTAGCGGGAGGGCTCTCGGCACCTACGAGCAGTACTTC.

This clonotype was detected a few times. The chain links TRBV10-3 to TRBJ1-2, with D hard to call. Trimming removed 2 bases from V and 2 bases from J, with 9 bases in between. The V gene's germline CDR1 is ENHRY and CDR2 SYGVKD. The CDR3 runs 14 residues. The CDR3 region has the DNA TGTGCCATCAGTGAGAGTACTAACAACTATGGCTACACCTTC. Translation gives CAISESTNNYGYTF.

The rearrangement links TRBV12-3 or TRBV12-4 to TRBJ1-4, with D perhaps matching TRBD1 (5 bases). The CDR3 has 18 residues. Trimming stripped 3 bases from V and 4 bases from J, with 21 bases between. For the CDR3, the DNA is TGTGCCAGCAGTTTCACCCCAGCGGGTGGGGCCATTAATGAAAAACTGTTTTTT. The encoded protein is CASSFTPAGGAINEKLFF.

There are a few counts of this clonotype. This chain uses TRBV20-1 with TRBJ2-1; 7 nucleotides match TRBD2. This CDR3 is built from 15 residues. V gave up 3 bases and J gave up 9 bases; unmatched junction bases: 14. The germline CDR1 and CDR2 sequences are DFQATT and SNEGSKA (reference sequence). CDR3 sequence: CSASEITGGGGEQFF. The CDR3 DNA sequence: TGCAGTGCTAGCGAAATCACTGGTGGGGGGGGTGAGCAGTTCTTC.

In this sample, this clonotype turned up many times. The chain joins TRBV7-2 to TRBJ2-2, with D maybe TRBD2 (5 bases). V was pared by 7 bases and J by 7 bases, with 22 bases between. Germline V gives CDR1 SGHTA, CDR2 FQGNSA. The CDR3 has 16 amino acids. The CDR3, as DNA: TGTGCCAGCACCATCCCCTCGAACGGGAAGGGCGGGGAGCTGTTTTTT. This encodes CASTIPSNGKGGELFF.